This entry features one T cell receptor (beta chain) sequence. Individuals drawn from 24 US areas were roughly 18 to 95 years old. The data derive from a study of blood T cell repertoires in COVID-19. Across the study: The United States, Italy and Spain supplied acute and convalescent COVID-19 samples.

V was cut by 9 bases and J by 2 bases, with 10 bases left in between. Germline V CDR1 and CDR2: SNHLY, FYNNEI. The CDR3 consists of 12 residues. Methods used by the authors: Reference gene primer amplification gave nucleated cell count estimates. Sequencing was performed with immunoSEQ multiplex PCR; in TCRdb, only in-frame clones are kept and a portion is missing. The DNA was the basis for D and trimming; V, J and clone size are from that table. The sample holds some 260,000 clones, about 88% seen once. The material sequenced was PBMCs or T cells enriched from blood (not recorded which). The receptor comes from a man aged 25-40 years with acute COVID-19. This chain connects TRBV2 to TRBJ1-1; D might be TRBD1 (5 bases). For the CDR3, the DNA is TGTGCCAGAGGCACAGGCAACACTGAAGCTTTCTTT. It translates to CARGTGNTEAFF.